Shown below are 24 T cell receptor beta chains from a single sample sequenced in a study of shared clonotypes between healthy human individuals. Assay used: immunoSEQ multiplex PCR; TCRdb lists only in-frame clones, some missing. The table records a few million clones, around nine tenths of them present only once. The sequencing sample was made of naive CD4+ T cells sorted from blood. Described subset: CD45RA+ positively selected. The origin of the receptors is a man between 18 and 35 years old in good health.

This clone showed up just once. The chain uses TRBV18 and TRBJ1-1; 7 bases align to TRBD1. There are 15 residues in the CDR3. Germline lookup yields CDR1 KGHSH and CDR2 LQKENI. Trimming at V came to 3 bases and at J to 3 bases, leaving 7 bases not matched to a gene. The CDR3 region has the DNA TGTGCCAGCTCACCCGAGACAGGGACCGACACTGAAGCTTTCTTT. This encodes CASSPETGTDTEAFF. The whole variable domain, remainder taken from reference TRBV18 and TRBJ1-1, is NAGVMQNPRHLVRRRGQEARLRCSPMKGHSHVYWYRQLPEEGLKFMVYLQKENIIDESGMPKERFSAEFPKEGPSILRIQQVVRGDSAAYFCASSPETGTDTEAFFGQGTRLTVV.

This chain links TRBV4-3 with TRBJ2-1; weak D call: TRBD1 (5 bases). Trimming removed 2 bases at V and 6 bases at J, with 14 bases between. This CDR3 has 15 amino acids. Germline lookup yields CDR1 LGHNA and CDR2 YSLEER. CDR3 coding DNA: TGCGCCAGCAGCCAACAGGGTGAGATGGGCAATGAGCAGTTCTTC. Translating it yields CASSQQGEMGNEQFF.

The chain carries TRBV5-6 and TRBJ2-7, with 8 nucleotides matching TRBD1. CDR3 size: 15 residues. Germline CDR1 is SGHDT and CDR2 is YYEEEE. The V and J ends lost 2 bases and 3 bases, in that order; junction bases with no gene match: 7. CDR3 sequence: CASSFWDRQRYEQYF. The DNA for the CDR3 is TGTGCCAGCAGCTTTTGGGACAGGCAACGCTACGAGCAGTACTTC.

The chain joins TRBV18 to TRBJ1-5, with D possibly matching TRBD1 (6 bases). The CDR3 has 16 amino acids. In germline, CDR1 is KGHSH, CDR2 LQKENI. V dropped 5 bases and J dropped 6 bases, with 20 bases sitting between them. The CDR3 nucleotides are TGTGCCAGCTCAACCCGGACAGCAATCAGTCCTCAGCCCCAGCATTTT. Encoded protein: CASSTRTAISPQPQHF.

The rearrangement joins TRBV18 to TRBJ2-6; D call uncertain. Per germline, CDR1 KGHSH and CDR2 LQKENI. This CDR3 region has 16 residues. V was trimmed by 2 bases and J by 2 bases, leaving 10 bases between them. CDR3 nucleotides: TGTGCCAGCTCACCATCCTGGTCCCCTGGGGCCAACGTCCTGACTTTC. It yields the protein CASSPSWSPGANVLTF.

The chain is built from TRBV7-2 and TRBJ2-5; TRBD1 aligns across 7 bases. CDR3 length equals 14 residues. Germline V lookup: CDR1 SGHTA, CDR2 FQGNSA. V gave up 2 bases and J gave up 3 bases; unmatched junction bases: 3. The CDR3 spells CASSLFQGEETQYF. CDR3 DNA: TGTGCCAGCAGCTTATTCCAGGGGGAAGAGACCCAGTACTTC.

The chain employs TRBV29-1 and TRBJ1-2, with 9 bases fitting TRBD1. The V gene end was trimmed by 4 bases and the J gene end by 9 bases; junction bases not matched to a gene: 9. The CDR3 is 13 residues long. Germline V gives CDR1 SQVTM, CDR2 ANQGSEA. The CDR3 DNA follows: TGCAGCGTTGCCCAGGGACAGGGTTTCAGCTACACCTTC. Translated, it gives CSVAQGQGFSYTF.

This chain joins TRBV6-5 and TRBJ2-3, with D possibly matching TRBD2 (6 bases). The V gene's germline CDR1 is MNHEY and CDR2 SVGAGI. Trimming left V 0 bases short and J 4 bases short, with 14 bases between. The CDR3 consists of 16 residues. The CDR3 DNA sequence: TGTGCCAGCAGTTACTCAAAGACTAGTCGGGCAGATACGCAGTATTTT. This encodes CASSYSKTSRADTQYF.

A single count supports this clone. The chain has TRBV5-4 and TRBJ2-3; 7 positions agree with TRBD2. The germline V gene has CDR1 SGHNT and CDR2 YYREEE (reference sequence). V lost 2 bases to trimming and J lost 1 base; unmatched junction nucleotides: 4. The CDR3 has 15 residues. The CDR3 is CASSFRGRGTDTQYF. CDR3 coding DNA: TGTGCCAGCAGCTTCCGAGGGAGGGGCACAGATACGCAGTATTTT.

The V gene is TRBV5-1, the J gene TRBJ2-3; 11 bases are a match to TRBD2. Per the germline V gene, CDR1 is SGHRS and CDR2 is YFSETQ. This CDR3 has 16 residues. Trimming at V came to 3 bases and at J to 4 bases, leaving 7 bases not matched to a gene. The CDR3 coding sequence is TGCGCCAGCAGCTGGGAACTAGCGGGAGTCGCAGATACGCAGTATTTT. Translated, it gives CASSWELAGVADTQYF.

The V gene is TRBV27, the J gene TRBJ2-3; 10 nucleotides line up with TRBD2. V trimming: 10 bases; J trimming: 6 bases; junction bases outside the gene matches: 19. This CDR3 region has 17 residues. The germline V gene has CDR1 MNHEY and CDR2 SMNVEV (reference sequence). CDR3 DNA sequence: TGTGCCACCGCTGGGCTAGCGGGGGCCCGTACATCTGATACGCAGTATTTT. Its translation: CATAGLAGARTSDTQYF.

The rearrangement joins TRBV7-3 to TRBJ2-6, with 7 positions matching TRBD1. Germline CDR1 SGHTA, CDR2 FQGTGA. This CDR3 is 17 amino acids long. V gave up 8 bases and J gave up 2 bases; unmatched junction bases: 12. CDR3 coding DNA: TGTGCCAGCGGTAAACAACCTGGGACAGCTGGGGCCAACGTCCTGACTTTC. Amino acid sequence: CASGKQPGTAGANVLTF. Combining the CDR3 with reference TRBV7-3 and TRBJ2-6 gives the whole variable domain GAGVSQTPSNKVTEKGKYVELRCDPISGHTALYWYRQSLGQGPEFLIYFQGTGAADDSGLPNDRFFAVRPEGSVSTLKIQRTERGDSAVYLCASGKQPGTAGANVLTFGAGSRLTVL.

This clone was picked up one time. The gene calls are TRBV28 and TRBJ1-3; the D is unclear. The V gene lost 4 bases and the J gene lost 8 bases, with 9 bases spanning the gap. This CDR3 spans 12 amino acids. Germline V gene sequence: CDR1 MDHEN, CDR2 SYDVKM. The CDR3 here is CASSSPGDTIYF. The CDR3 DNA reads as TGTGCCAGCAGTTCCCCCGGCGACACCATATATTTT.

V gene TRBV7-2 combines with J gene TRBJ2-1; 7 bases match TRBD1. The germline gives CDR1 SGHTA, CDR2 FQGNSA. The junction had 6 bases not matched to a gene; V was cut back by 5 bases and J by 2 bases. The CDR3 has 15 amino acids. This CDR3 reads CASSQGQRTYNEQFF. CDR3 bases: TGTGCCAGCAGCCAGGGACAGCGGACCTACAATGAGCAGTTCTTC. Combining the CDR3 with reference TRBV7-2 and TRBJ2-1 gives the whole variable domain GAGVSQSPSNKVTEKGKDVELRCDPISGHTALYWYRQSLGQGLEFLIYFQGNSAPDKSGLPSDRFSAERTGGSVSTLTIQRTQQEDSAVYLCASSQGQRTYNEQFFGPGTRLTVL.

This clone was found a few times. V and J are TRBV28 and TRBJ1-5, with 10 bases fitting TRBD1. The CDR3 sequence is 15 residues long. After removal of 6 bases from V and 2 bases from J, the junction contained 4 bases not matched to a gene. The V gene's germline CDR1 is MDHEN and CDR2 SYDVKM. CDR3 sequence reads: CASRRQGAGNQPQHF. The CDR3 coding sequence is TGTGCCAGCAGGAGACAGGGGGCAGGCAATCAGCCCCAGCATTTT.

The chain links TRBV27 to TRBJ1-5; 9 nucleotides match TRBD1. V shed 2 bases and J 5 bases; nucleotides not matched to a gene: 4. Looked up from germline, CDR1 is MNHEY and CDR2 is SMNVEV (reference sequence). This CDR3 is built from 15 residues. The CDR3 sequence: CASSLTGGRYQPQHF. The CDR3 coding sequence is TGTGCCAGCAGTTTAACAGGGGGCCGGTATCAGCCCCAGCATTTT.

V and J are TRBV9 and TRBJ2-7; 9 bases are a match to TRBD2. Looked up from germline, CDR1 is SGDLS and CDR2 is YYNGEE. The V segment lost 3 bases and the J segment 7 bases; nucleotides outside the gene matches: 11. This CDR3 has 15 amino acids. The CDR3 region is CASSAHSGGGEEQYF. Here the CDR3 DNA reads TGTGCCAGCAGCGCCCATAGCGGGGGCGGGGAAGAGCAGTACTTC.

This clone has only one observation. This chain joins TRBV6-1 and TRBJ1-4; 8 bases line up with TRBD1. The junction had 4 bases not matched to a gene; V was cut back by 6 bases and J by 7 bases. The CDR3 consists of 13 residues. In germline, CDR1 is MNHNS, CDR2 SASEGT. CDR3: CASRTGVVEKLFF. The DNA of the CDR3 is TGTGCCAGCAGGACAGGGGTGGTTGAAAAACTGTTTTTT.

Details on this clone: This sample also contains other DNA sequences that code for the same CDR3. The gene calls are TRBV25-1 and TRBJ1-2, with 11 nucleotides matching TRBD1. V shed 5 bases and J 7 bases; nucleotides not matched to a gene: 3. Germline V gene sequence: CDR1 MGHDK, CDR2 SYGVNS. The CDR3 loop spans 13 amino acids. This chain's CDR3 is CASSPGTGGGYTF. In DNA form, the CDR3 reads TGTGCCAGCAGTCCCGGGACAGGGGGTGGCTACACCTTC.

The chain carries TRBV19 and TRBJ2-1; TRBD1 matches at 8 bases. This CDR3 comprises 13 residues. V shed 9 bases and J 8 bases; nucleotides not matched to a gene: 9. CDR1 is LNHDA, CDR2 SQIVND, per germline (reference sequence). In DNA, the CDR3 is TGTGCCAGCCAACCCGACAGGGGCGATGAGCAGTTCTTC. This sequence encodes CASQPDRGDEQFF.

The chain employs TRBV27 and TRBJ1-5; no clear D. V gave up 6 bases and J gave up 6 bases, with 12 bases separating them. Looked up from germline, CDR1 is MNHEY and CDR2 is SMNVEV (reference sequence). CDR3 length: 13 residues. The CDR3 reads CASRTSELQPQHF. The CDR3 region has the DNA TGTGCCAGCAGAACTTCGGAGCTTCAGCCCCAGCATTTT.

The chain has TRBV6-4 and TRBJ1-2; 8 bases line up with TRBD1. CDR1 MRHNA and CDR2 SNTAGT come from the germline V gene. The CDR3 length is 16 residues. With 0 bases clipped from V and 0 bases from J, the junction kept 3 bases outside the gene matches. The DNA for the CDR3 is TGTGCCAGCAGTGACTCGCCAGGGGGCCCTAACTATGGCTACACCTTC. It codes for CASSDSPGGPNYGYTF.

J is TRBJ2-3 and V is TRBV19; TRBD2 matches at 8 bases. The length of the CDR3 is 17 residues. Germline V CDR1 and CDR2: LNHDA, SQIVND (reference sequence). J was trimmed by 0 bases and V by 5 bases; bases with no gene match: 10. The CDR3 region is CASSGGTSSWSTDTQYF. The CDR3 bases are TGTGCCAGTAGTGGCGGGACTAGTTCCTGGAGCACAGATACGCAGTATTTT.

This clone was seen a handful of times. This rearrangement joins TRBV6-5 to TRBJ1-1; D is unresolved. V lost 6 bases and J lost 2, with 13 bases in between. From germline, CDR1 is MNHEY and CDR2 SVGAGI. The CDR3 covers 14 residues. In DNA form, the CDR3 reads TGTGCCAGCAGCAACGGGAGGATCAACACTGAAGCTTTCTTT. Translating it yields CASSNGRINTEAFF.